Listed below are T cell receptor beta chains from one sample, sequenced in a study of Graves' ophthalmopathy and Graves' hyperthyroidism. TCRdb processed the multiplex PCR reads anew with MiXCR; each CDR3 protein has one entry. This sample has 500,000 to 700,000 distinct CDR3 sequences, with 35% to 40% found just once. The sequencing sample was made of peripheral blood or thyroid tissue (not recorded which). All receptors come from an adult man with Graves' hyperthyroidism. Each CDR3 is given with its conserved first and last residue. The order of the fields is V gene, clone size, D gene, CDR3 length, J gene, CDR3 DNA, CDR3 protein. A D gene is named only where the DNA matches it firmly. Clone sizes are given selectively: once, few, many, or a class where the clone is expanded.

V: TRBV6-5
size: few
D: .
length: 16
J: TRBJ1-5
DNA: TGTGCCAGCAGTCTTAGGCCAGGGATTTCCAATCAGCCCCAGCATTTT
CDR3: CASSLRPGISNQPQHF

V: TRBV10-3
size: once
D: .
length: 14
J: TRBJ1-2
DNA: TGTGCCAGCAGTGACAATCCGAGCCAATATGGCTACACCTTC
CDR3: CASSDNPSQYGYTF

V: TRBV10-2
size: many
D: TRBD2
length: 14
J: TRBJ2-2
DNA: TGCGCCAGCTGGTCGGGAGGTCGGACCGGGGAGCTGTTTTTT
CDR3: CASWSGGRTGELFF

V: TRBV12-3/TRBV12-4
size: many
D: TRBD1
length: 16
J: TRBJ1-6
DNA: TGTGCCAGCAGTTTAACCCCGGGACAGGGGAATTCACCCCTCCACTTT
CDR3: CASSLTPGQGNSPLHF

V: TRBV6-1
size: few
D: .
length: 18
J: TRBJ2-6
DNA: TGTGCCAGCAGTGAGAGGGGCAGGGGTTCCTCTGGGGCCAACGTCCTGACTTTC
CDR3: CASSERGRGSSGANVLTF

V: TRBV19
size: many
D: .
length: 15
J: TRBJ1-1
DNA: TGTGCCAGTAGTATAAGTGCAGGCCTGAACACTGAAGCTTTCTTT
CDR3: CASSISAGLNTEAFF

V: TRBV5-8
size: many
D: .
length: 16
J: TRBJ1-1
DNA: TGTGCCAGCAGCTTGGCTTGGGCACCGTCGAACACTGAAGCTTTCTTT
CDR3: CASSLAWAPSNTEAFF

V: TRBV29-1
size: many
D: TRBD1
length: 12
J: TRBJ1-5
DNA: TGCAGCGCGACAGGGGTCGCAGGGCCCCAGCATTTT
CDR3: CSATGVAGPQHF

V: TRBV10-3
size: .
D: .
length: 15
J: TRBJ1-2
DNA: TGTGCCAGCAGTGAAGGACAGCTAATATTCTATGGCTACACCTTC
CDR3: CASSEGQLIFYGYTF

V: TRBV29-1
size: .
D: .
length: 13
J: TRBJ2-7
DNA: TGCAGCTTACGACTAGACTCGGGTCTCGAGCAGTACTTC
CDR3: CSLRLDSGLEQYF

V: TRBV12-3/TRBV12-4
size: .
D: TRBD1
length: 14
J: TRBJ1-4
DNA: TGTGCCAGCACTACAGGGACAGGGGGAGAAAAACTGTTTTTT
CDR3: CASTTGTGGEKLFF

V: TRBV7-9
size: .
D: .
length: 14
J: TRBJ1-5
DNA: TGTACCAGCAGCTTAGGGCAGGGAAATCAGCCCCAGCATTTT
CDR3: CTSSLGQGNQPQHF